A selection of T cell receptor beta chains follows, all from one sample in a study of T cell repertoires in cytomegalovirus infection. TCRdb re-called the reads with MiXCR, one entry per CDR3 protein. The table shows approximately 500,000 distinct CDR3 sequences, with approximately 15% occurring only once. Input material: CD8+ T cells from PBMCs. These TCRs come from a human donor in good health (CMV status not recorded). Some clones in this sample may be carry-over from other donors' samples. CDR3s include the opening cysteine and the closing phenylalanine or tryptophan. The D gene is left open where the match is weak. Expanded clones are given a class, and other clones once, few, many or no size at all.

J gene	clone size	V gene	D gene	CDR3 protein	CDR3 DNA
TRBJ2-7	many	TRBV7-3	NA	CASSLKLGLGYEQYF	TGTGCCAGCAGCTTAAAGTTGGGTTTAGGCTACGAGCAGTACTTC
TRBJ1-5	NA	TRBV6-1	NA	CASIDLAGNQPQHF	TGTGCCAGCATTGATCTAGCAGGCAATCAGCCCCAGCATTTT
TRBJ2-3	many	TRBV12-5	TRBD2	CASGFPPGTSGTDTQYF	TGTGCTAGTGGTTTTCCCCCCGGGACTAGCGGTACTGATACGCAGTATTTT
TRBJ2-7	many	TRBV5-1	NA	CASYDLGASYEQYF	TGCGCCAGCTACGACCTCGGGGCTTCCTACGAGCAGTACTTC
TRBJ2-7	NA	TRBV7-8	TRBD2	CATSLVGSGGRAHEQYF	TGTGCCACCAGCTTAGTCGGTAGCGGCGGGAGGGCCCACGAGCAGTACTTC
TRBJ1-3	many	TRBV7-6	NA	CASSLSHSSGNTIYF	TGTGCCAGCAGCTTGTCACACAGCTCTGGAAACACCATATATTTT
TRBJ2-7	many	TRBV7-2	NA	CASSLGLAMGHEQYF	TGTGCCAGCAGCTTAGGCCTAGCGATGGGCCACGAGCAGTACTTC
TRBJ2-7	NA	TRBV7-9	NA	CASSPKADEQYF	TGTGCCAGCAGCCCCAAGGCGGACGAGCAGTACTTC
TRBJ2-3	NA	TRBV15	NA	CATSRDWRGPTSTDTQYF	TGTGCCACCAGCAGAGATTGGCGGGGTCCTACTAGCACAGATACGCAGTATTTT
TRBJ1-2	few	TRBV10-2	TRBD1	CASIGQGDRYTF	TGCGCCAGCATTGGACAGGGCGATCGCTACACCTTC
TRBJ2-2	many	TRBV7-6	NA	CASSLRRVLNTGELFF	TGTGCCAGCAGCTTAAGGAGGGTCCTGAACACCGGGGAGCTGTTTTTT
TRBJ2-7	many	TRBV7-9	TRBD2	CASSLESSGVYEQYF	TGTGCCAGCAGCTTAGAGTCTAGCGGGGTCTACGAGCAGTACTTC
TRBJ2-7	few	TRBV5-6	TRBD2	CASSSGRETYEQYF	TGTGCCAGCAGCTCCGGGAGGGAAACCTACGAGCAGTACTTC
TRBJ2-1	many	TRBV11-2	TRBD2	CASSKTSGAYNEQFF	TGTGCCAGCAGCAAGACTAGCGGGGCCTACAATGAGCAGTTCTTC
TRBJ2-7	few	TRBV28	TRBD2	CASRLARSYEQYF	TGTGCCAGCAGACTAGCGCGCTCCTACGAGCAGTACTTC
TRBJ2-2	NA	TRBV27	TRBD1	CAILRGHGELFF	TGTGCCATCCTCAGGGGGCACGGGGAGCTGTTTTTT